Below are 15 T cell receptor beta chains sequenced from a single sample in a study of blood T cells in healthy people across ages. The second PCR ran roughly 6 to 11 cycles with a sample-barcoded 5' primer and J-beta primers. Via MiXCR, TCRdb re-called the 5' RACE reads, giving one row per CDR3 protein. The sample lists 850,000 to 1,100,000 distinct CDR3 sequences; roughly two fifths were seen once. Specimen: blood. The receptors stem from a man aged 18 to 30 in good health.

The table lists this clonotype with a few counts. The CDR3 sequence is CASRNPGQTGELFF. The CDR3 bases are TGTGCCAGCAGAAACCCGGGACAAACCGGGGAGCTGTTTTTT. V usage is TRBV7-2 and J usage is TRBJ2-2; D perhaps matches TRBD1 (6 bases). CDR3 length equals 14 residues. Germline values: CDR1 SGHTA, CDR2 FQGNSA. Between the trimmed V and J ends, which lost 6 bases and 5 bases, there was a span of 13 bases.

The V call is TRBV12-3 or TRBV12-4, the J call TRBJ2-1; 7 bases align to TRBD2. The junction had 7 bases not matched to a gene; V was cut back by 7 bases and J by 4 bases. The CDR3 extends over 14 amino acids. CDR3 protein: CASTKLAFYNEQFF. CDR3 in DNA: TGTGCCAGCACCAAACTAGCGTTTTACAATGAGCAGTTCTTC.

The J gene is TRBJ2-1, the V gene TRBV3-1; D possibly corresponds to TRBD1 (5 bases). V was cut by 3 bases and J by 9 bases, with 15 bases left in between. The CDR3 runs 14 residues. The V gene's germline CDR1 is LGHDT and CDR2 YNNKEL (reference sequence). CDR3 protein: CASSQKPRDTEQFF. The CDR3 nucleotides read TGTGCCAGCAGCCAGAAGCCCAGGGATACTGAGCAGTTCTTC.

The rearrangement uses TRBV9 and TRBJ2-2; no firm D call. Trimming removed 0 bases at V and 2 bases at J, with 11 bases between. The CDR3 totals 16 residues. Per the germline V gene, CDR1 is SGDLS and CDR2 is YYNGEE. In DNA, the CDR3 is TGTGCCAGCAGCGTAGGGCTGACTGTCAACACCGGGGAGCTGTTTTTT. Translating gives CASSVGLTVNTGELFF.

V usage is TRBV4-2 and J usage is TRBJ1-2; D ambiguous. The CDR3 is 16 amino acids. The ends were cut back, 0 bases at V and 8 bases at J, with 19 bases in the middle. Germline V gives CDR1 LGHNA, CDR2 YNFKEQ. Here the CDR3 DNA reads TGTGCCAGCAGCCAAGAAGATTGGGCAGGCGGGAAAGGCTACACCTTC. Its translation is CASSQEDWAGGKGYTF.

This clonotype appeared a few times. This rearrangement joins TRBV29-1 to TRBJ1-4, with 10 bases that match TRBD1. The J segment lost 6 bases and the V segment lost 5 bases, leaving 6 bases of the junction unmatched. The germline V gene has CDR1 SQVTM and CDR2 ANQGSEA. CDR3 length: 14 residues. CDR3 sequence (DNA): TGCAGCGTTTACCCCGGGACAGGGGATGAAAAACTGTTTTTT. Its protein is CSVYPGTGDEKLFF.

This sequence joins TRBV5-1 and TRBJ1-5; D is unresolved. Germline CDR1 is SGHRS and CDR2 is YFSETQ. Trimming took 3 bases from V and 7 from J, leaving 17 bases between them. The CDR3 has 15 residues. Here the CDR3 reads CASSWAGPPSQPQHF. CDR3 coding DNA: TGCGCCAGCAGCTGGGCGGGCCCTCCAAGCCAGCCCCAGCATTTT.

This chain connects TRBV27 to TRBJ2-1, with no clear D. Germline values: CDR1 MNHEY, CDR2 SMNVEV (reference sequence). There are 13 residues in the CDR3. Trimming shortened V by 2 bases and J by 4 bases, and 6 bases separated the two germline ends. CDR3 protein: CASSLHRYNEQFF. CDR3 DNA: TGTGCCAGCAGTTTACATCGTTACAATGAGCAGTTCTTC.

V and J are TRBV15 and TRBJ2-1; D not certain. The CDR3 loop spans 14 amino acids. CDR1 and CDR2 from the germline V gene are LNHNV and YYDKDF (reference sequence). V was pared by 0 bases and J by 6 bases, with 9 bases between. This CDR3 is CATSRDLTVNEQFF. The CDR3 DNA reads TGTGCCACCAGCAGAGATTTGACTGTCAATGAGCAGTTCTTC.

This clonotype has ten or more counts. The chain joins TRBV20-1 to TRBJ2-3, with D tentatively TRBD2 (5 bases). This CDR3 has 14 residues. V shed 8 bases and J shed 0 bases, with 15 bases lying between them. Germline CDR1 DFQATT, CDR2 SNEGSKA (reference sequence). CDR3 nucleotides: TGCAGTCCTGCCCCCACGGGGAGCACAGATACGCAGTATTTT. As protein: CSPAPTGSTDTQYF.

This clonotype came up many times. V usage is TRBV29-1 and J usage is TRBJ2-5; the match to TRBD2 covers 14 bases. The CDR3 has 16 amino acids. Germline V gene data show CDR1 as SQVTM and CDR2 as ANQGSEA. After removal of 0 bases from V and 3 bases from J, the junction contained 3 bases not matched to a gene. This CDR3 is CSVEDKGLAGEETQYF. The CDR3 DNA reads TGCAGCGTTGAAGATAAGGGACTAGCGGGGGAAGAGACCCAGTACTTC.

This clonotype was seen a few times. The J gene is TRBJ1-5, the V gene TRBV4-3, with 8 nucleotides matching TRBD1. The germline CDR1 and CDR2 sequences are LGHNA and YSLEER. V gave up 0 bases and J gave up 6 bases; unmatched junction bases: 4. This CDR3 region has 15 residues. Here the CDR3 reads CASSQDRGRGQPQHF. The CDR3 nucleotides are TGCGCCAGCAGCCAAGACAGGGGGCGAGGTCAGCCCCAGCATTTT.

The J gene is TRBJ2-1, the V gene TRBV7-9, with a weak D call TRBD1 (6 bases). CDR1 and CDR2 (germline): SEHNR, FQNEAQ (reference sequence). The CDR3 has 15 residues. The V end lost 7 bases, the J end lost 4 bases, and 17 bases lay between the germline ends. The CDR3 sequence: CASKGRGSPYNEQFF. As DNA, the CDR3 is TGTGCCAGCAAGGGCAGGGGTTCTCCTTACAATGAGCAGTTCTTC.

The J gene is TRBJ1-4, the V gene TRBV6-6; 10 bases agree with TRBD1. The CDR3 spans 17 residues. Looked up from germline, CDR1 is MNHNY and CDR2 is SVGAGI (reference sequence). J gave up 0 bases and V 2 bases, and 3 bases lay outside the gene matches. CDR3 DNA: TGTGCCAGCAGTTACGGGGACAGGGGCGCAACTAATGAAAAACTGTTTTTT. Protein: CASSYGDRGATNEKLFF.

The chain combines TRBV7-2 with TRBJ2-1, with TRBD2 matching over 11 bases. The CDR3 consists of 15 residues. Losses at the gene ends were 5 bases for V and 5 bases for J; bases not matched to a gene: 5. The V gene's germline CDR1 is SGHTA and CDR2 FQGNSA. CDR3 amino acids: CASSATSGDNNEQFF. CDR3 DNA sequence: TGTGCCAGCAGCGCGACTAGCGGGGACAACAATGAGCAGTTCTTC. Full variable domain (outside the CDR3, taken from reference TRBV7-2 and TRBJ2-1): GAGVSQSPSNKVTEKGKDVELRCDPISGHTALYWYRQSLGQGLEFLIYFQGNSAPDKSGLPSDRFSAERTGGSVSTLTIQRTQQEDSAVYLCASSATSGDNNEQFFGPGTRLTVL.